Each of the 19 T cell receptor beta chains below was sequenced from the same sample in a study of beta chain features in type 1 diabetes. cDNA synthesis used the whole RNA isolate, giving expressed TCRB sequences. The data were produced by immunoSEQ multiplex PCR, yet TCRdb's version contains in-frame clones alone and is incomplete. The sample holds 430,000 or so clones, approximately 10% seen once. Sequenced: naive CD4+ T cells from blood. Source of these receptors: a young woman in good health.

Only a few counts were recorded for this clone. This rearrangement joins TRBV7-2 to TRBJ1-5; D remains unclear. Looked up from germline, CDR1 is SGHTA and CDR2 is FQGNSA. Trimming took 3 bases from V and 3 from J, leaving 9 bases between them. The CDR3 spans 14 residues. Written as DNA, the CDR3 is TGTGCCAGCAGCTTGAGGCAGAACAATCAGCCCCAGCATTTT. Protein: CASSLRQNNQPQHF.

This chain joins TRBV5-1 and TRBJ2-2; no definite D call. The CDR3 consists of 14 residues. V was trimmed by 1 base and J by 6 bases, leaving 10 bases between them. Germline CDR1 is SGHRS and CDR2 is YFSETQ. CDR3 sequence reads: CASSLYKVAGELFF. The CDR3 DNA is TGCGCCAGCAGCTTGTACAAGGTGGCCGGGGAGCTGTTTTTT.

The rearrangement links TRBV7-8 to TRBJ2-1; no clear D gene. Germline values: CDR1 SGHVS, CDR2 FQNEAQ. V gave up 2 bases and J gave up 0 bases, with 11 bases separating them. The CDR3 totals 16 residues. CDR3 nucleotide sequence: TGTGCCAGCAGCTTAATCCGGCCACTCTCCTACAATGAGCAGTTCTTC. Protein sequence: CASSLIRPLSYNEQFF.

This clone was observed a few times. The chain links TRBV30 to TRBJ1-5; D is unresolved. The germline V gene encodes CDR1 GTSNPN and CDR2 SVGIG (reference sequence). V lost 0 bases to trimming and J lost 7 bases, with 10 bases between them. This CDR3 is 13 amino acids long. CDR3 DNA sequence: TGTGCCTGGAGTGTACGAGGAATCCAGCCCCAGCATTTT. Translating gives CAWSVRGIQPQHF.

The gene calls are TRBV7-2 and TRBJ2-1; 9 nucleotides agree with TRBD1. The CDR3 totals 16 residues. CDR1 and CDR2 (germline): SGHTA, FQGNSA. Germline trimming cut 6 bases from V and 2 bases from J; bases unmatched to any gene: 8. CDR3 in amino acids: CASRPTGGGTYNEQFF. For the CDR3, the DNA is TGTGCCAGCAGACCGACAGGGGGAGGAACCTACAATGAGCAGTTCTTC.

This clone was detected a few times. The V gene is TRBV6-6, the J gene TRBJ2-3, with a possible D match to TRBD1 (6 bases). The germline gives CDR1 MNHNY, CDR2 SVGAGI (reference sequence). V lost 4 bases, J lost 1 base, and 9 bases lay in between. This CDR3 spans 14 amino acids. In DNA, the CDR3 is TGTGCCAGCAGTTCTGGGGGCGGCACAGATACGCAGTATTTT. Its translation is CASSSGGGTDTQYF.

As regards this clone: This sample also contains other DNA sequences that code for the same CDR3. The rearrangement links TRBV29-1 to TRBJ2-7, with D hard to call. There are 10 residues in the CDR3. V was shortened by 5 bases and J by 3 bases, with 5 bases between the two germline ends. Germline values: CDR1 SQVTM, CDR2 ANQGSEA. CDR3 amino acids: CSVLFYEQYF. The CDR3 nucleotides are TGCAGCGTTTTGTTCTACGAGCAGTACTTC.

The chain recombines TRBV7-2 with TRBJ2-7; no reliable D call. Trimming left V 3 bases short and J 6 bases short, with 3 bases between. The CDR3 has 10 amino acids. In germline, CDR1 is SGHTA, CDR2 FQGNSA. The CDR3 protein is CASSFGEQYV. The CDR3 bases are TGTGCCAGCAGCTTCGGCGAGCAGTACGTC.

This clone was picked up one time. The chain joins TRBV7-2 to TRBJ2-7; 8 bases agree with TRBD2. The CDR3 spans 15 residues. The V gene end was trimmed by 1 base and the J gene end by 5 bases; junction bases not matched to a gene: 7. From germline, CDR1 is SGHTA and CDR2 FQGNSA. For the CDR3, the DNA is TGTGCCAGCAGCTTAGACGGGAGGGTTGGCCACGAGCAGTACTTC. This translates into CASSLDGRVGHEQYF.

The chain recombines TRBV7-9 with TRBJ2-2; no clear D gene. V shed 9 bases and J shed 0 bases, with 5 bases lying between them. This CDR3 region has 12 residues. Germline CDR1 is SEHNR and CDR2 is FQNEAQ (reference sequence). In DNA, the CDR3 is TGTGCCAGGGGGACGAACACCGGGGAGCTGTTTTTT. It specifies CARGTNTGELFF.

The chain joins TRBV6-5 to TRBJ1-5; TRBD1 aligns across 9 bases. Per the germline V gene, CDR1 is MNHEY and CDR2 is SVGAGI. Trimming removed 2 bases from V and 4 bases from J; junction bases left unmatched: 3. The CDR3 length is 15 residues. DNA of the CDR3: TGTGCCAGCAGTTACGGGACAGGGAGAAATCAGCCCCAGCATTTT. It specifies CASSYGTGRNQPQHF.

V and J are TRBV5-1 and TRBJ2-1; perhaps TRBD1 as D (6 bases). V was cut by 0 bases and J by 4 bases, with 8 bases left in between. Germline V lookup: CDR1 SGHRS, CDR2 YFSETQ. The CDR3 sequence is 14 residues long. This chain's CDR3 is CASSLGDTYNEQFF. The CDR3 DNA sequence: TGCGCCAGCAGCTTGGGGGACACTTACAATGAGCAGTTCTTC.

This clone was detected a few times. The rearrangement links TRBV9 to TRBJ2-2; TRBD1 might be the D (5 bases). The CDR3 covers 14 residues. V lost 0 bases, J lost 5 bases, and 8 bases lay in between. Germline CDR1 is SGDLS and CDR2 is YYNGEE. Here the CDR3 reads CASSVAGLTGELFF. Here the CDR3 DNA reads TGTGCCAGCAGCGTAGCAGGGTTAACCGGGGAGCTGTTTTTT.

This clone has only a few counts. One end of the junction is discordant with germline, which a read error may explain. This chain uses TRBV25-1 with TRBJ2-1; D uncertain. The CDR3 loop spans 14 amino acids. CDR1 and CDR2 (germline): MGHDK, SYGVNS. The CDR3 sequence is CASSEINSNNEQFF. CDR3 DNA: TGTGCCAGCAGTGAGATAAACTCCAACAATGAGCAGTTCTTC.

A few counts support this clone. The genes are TRBV15 and TRBJ2-3; 7 nucleotides agree with TRBD1. V dropped 2 bases and J dropped 4; count of bases not matched to a gene: 12. This CDR3 comprises 17 residues. CDR1 is LNHNV, CDR2 YYDKDF, per germline (reference sequence). CDR3 residues: CATSRYRGSGPSDTQYF. CDR3 DNA: TGTGCCACCAGCAGATACAGGGGATCGGGACCTTCAGATACGCAGTATTTT.

In its sample, this clone was seen many times. This chain connects TRBV9 to TRBJ2-7; 8 bases are shared with TRBD1. CDR3 size: 14 residues. Losses at the gene ends were 4 bases for V and 4 bases for J; bases not matched to a gene: 7. In germline, CDR1 is SGDLS, CDR2 YYNGEE. CDR3 in DNA: TGTGCCAGCAGCCCCAGGGGGCGGCGGTACGAGCAGTACTTC. It encodes CASSPRGRRYEQYF.

A note on this clone: The sample contains more than one DNA sequence encoding this CDR3. The gene calls are TRBV30 and TRBJ2-7, with 9 bases lining up with TRBD2. The ends lost 2 bases at V and 2 bases at J; junction bases unmatched: 1. The germline CDR1 and CDR2 sequences are GTSNPN and SVGIG (reference sequence). CDR3 length: 13 amino acids. The CDR3 loop is CAWSSSGAYEQYF. CDR3 DNA: TGTGCCTGGAGTTCTAGCGGGGCCTACGAGCAGTACTTC. Full variable domain (remainder filled in from reference TRBV30 and TRBJ2-7): SQTIHQWPATLVQPVGSPLSLECTVEGTSNPNLYWYRQAAGRGLQLLFYSVGIGQISSEVPQNLSASRPQDRQFILSSKKLLLSDSGFYLCAWSSSGAYEQYFGPGTRLTVT.

This chain joins TRBV7-8 and TRBJ2-2; D is unclear. The CDR3 is 15 residues long. The germline V gene has CDR1 SGHVS and CDR2 FQNEAQ. V lost 5 bases, J lost 2 bases, and 12 bases lay in between. The CDR3 DNA is TGTGCCAGCAGCCAAGGACGGTTTAACACCGGGGAGCTGTTTTTT. Translation: CASSQGRFNTGELFF.

This clone occurred a few times. This chain links TRBV30 with TRBJ2-3; the match to TRBD1 covers 8 bases. Germline lookup yields CDR1 GTSNPN and CDR2 SVGIG (reference sequence). The CDR3 is made up of 14 amino acids. V gave up 5 bases and J gave up 2 bases; unmatched junction bases: 6. For the CDR3, the DNA is TGTGCCTGGGGGGGACAGGTGGTCACAGATACGCAGTATTTT. This translates into CAWGGQVVTDTQYF.